These 11 T cell receptor beta chains share one sample of origin, sequenced in a study of blood T cell repertoires in COVID-19. Only in-frame clones appear in the TCRdb table, and some are missing; sequencing was by immunoSEQ multiplex PCR. The data hold about 120,000 clones, with 65% to 90% observed a single time. Specimen: peripheral blood. The receptors shown here come from a human donor in a cohort sampled during active COVID-19.

The gene calls are TRBV18 and TRBJ1-2; D unclear. The CDR3 is made up of 13 amino acids. V lost 2 bases, J lost 10 bases, and 14 bases lay in between. Germline CDR1 is KGHSH and CDR2 is LQKENI. The CDR3, as DNA: TGTGCCAGCTCACCAATCGGCAGGTTGAACTACACCTTC. As protein: CASSPIGRLNYTF. The full variable domain, rest sourced from reference TRBV18 and TRBJ1-2, is NAGVMQNPRHLVRRRGQEARLRCSPMKGHSHVYWYRQLPEEGLKFMVYLQKENIIDESGMPKERFSAEFPKEGPSILRIQQVVRGDSAAYFCASSPIGRLNYTFGSGTRLTVV.

The rearrangement uses TRBV19 and TRBJ1-5; no reliable D call. The germline V gene has CDR1 LNHDA and CDR2 SQIVND (reference sequence). The V gene lost 5 bases and the J gene lost 3 bases, with 20 bases spanning the gap. The CDR3 totals 17 residues. CDR3: CASSPFSGPAINQPQHF. For the CDR3, the DNA is TGTGCCAGTAGTCCTTTTTCGGGTCCCGCAATCAATCAGCCCCAGCATTTT.

In regard to this clone: One end of the junction is discordant with germline, which a read error may explain. This chain connects TRBV3-1 (or the pseudogene TRBV3-2) to TRBJ2-1; possible D gene TRBD2, 6 bases. The CDR3 covers 11 residues. The germline V gene has CDR1 LGHDT and CDR2 YNNKEL (reference sequence). The chain's CDR3 is CASSQGGLSVF. As DNA, the CDR3 is TGTGCCAGCAGCCAAGGAGGACTATCAGTCTTC.

V gene TRBV5-1 combines with J gene TRBJ1-2; 9 nucleotides agree with TRBD1. V gave up 4 bases and J gave up 2 bases; unmatched junction bases: 9. The CDR3 has 16 residues. Germline CDR1 and CDR2: SGHRS and YFSETQ. CDR3 in DNA: TGCGCCAGCAGCCCCTCTAAGGGACAGGGAAACTATGGCTACACCTTC. This gives the protein CASSPSKGQGNYGYTF.

The table lists this clone with a count of one. This chain uses TRBV2 with TRBJ1-2; TRBD1 agrees at 9 bases. Germline assignment: CDR1 SNHLY and CDR2 FYNNEI. V shed 10 bases, J shed 11 bases, and the junction held 20 bases outside the gene matches. This CDR3 has 15 amino acids. Here the CDR3 reads CAKTQGASLPILYTF. Written as DNA, the CDR3 is TGTGCCAAGACACAGGGGGCTAGCCTACCTATCCTATACACCTTC.

V gene TRBV7-2 combines with J gene TRBJ2-3; maybe TRBD2 (7 bases). Germline V gene data show CDR1 as SGHTA and CDR2 as FQGNSA. The ends were cut back, 3 bases at V and 2 bases at J, with 9 bases in the middle. This CDR3 region has 14 residues. CDR3 coding DNA: TGTGCCAGCAGCTTCGGGGGGCTCACAGATACGCAGTATTTT. Protein sequence: CASSFGGLTDTQYF.

The chain joins TRBV7-2 to TRBJ2-6; 12 bases agree with TRBD2. Germline V lookup: CDR1 SGHTA, CDR2 FQGNSA. J was trimmed by 2 bases and V by 5 bases; bases with no gene match: 4. The CDR3 loop spans 17 amino acids. The CDR3 sequence: CASSPLAGGAGANVLTF. CDR3 bases: TGTGCCAGCAGCCCTCTAGCGGGGGGGGCTGGGGCCAACGTCCTGACTTTC.

The J gene is TRBJ1-4, the V gene TRBV5-1, with 7 bases aligning to TRBD1. Germline CDR1 SGHRS, CDR2 YFSETQ. Trimming cost V 3 bases and J 5 bases; bases outside gene matches: 4. The CDR3 totals 14 residues. CDR3 protein: CASSSTGRNEKLFF. CDR3 DNA sequence: TGCGCCAGCAGCTCGACAGGGCGCAATGAAAAACTGTTTTTT. Variable domain in full (rest from reference TRBV5-1 and TRBJ1-4): KAGVTQTPRYLIKTRGQQVTLSCSPISGHRSVSWYQQTPGQGLQFLFEYFSETQRNKGNFPGRFSGRQFSNSRSEMNVSTLELGDSALYLCASSSTGRNEKLFFGSGTQLSVL.

The chain combines TRBV19 with TRBJ1-4; D possibly corresponds to TRBD1 (6 bases). CDR1 and CDR2 from the germline V gene are LNHDA and SQIVND (reference sequence). Trimming removed 4 bases from V and 3 bases from J, with 12 bases in between. This CDR3 contains 15 residues. Written as DNA, the CDR3 is TGTGCCAGTAGTACCGGACAGACTGCTAATGAAAAACTGTTTTTT. Translating gives CASSTGQTANEKLFF. Full variable domain (outside the CDR3, taken from reference TRBV19 and TRBJ1-4): DGGITQSPKYLFRKEGQNVTLSCEQNLNHDAMYWYRQDPGQGLRLIYYSQIVNDFQKGDIAEGYSVSREKKESFPLTVTSAQKNPTAFYLCASSTGQTANEKLFFGSGTQLSVL.

CDR3 residues: CASSGGDAFRNYGYTF. CDR3 sequence (DNA): TGTGCCAGCAGCGGGGGGGACGCATTCCGTAACTATGGCTACACCTTC. The V and J genes are TRBV9 and TRBJ1-2; the D gene is possibly TRBD1 (5 bases). Trimming shortened V by 3 bases and J by 1 base, and 16 bases separated the two germline ends. This CDR3 comprises 16 residues. The V gene's germline CDR1 is SGDLS and CDR2 YYNGEE.

V gene TRBV5-1 combines with J gene TRBJ2-5, with 10 bases lining up with TRBD1. This CDR3 spans 15 amino acids. Germline V CDR1 and CDR2: SGHRS, YFSETQ. V shed 4 bases, J shed 4 bases, and the junction held 7 bases outside the gene matches. The chain's CDR3 is CASSRDRGRGETQYF. DNA of the CDR3: TGCGCCAGCAGCCGAGACAGGGGGCGGGGAGAGACCCAGTACTTC. Based on the CDR3 plus reference TRBV5-1 and TRBJ2-5, the full variable domain is KAGVTQTPRYLIKTRGQQVTLSCSPISGHRSVSWYQQTPGQGLQFLFEYFSETQRNKGNFPGRFSGRQFSNSRSEMNVSTLELGDSALYLCASSRDRGRGETQYFGPGTRLLVL.